The rows below give T cell receptor beta chains drawn from one sample of a study of blood T cell repertoires in COVID-19. The assay was immunoSEQ multiplex PCR, and TCRdb's table has in-frame clones only and misses some. This table has about 100,000 clones, around 86% appearing once. Source material: peripheral blood. These receptors all stem from a woman between 65 and 79 years old with acute or convalescent COVID-19. CDR3s include the opening cysteine and the closing phenylalanine or tryptophan. The D gene is left open where the match is weak. Only part of the rows carry a size: once, few, many, or a class if the clone is expanded.

TRBJ1-1,once,.,TRBV3-1/TRBV3-2,TGTGCCAGCAGCCTTCAGGGAAACACTGAAGCTTTCTTT,CASSLQGNTEAFF
TRBJ1-1,.,TRBD1,TRBV2,TGTGCCGTGACGGGACAGATGAACACTGAAGCTTTCTTT,CAVTGQMNTEAFF
TRBJ1-2,.,.,TRBV10-3,TGTGCCATCAGTGAGTTTAGTCAGGAAGCCTATGGCTACACCTTC,CAISEFSQEAYGYTF
TRBJ1-2,.,.,TRBV5-4,TGTGCCAGCGGGCCCCCCAACAGGGAGAACTATGGCTACACCTTC,CASGPPNRENYGYTF
TRBJ1-1,.,TRBD1,TRBV2,TGTGCCAGCAGAGGACAGGAGGGGTCTGAAGCTTTCTTT,CASRGQEGSEAFF
TRBJ1-2,.,.,TRBV19,TGTGCCAGTAGTATAGTCGCAGAAATCAACTATGGCTACACCTTC,CASSIVAEINYGYTF
TRBJ2-2,.,TRBD1,TRBV5-6,TGTGCCAGCAGGGCGGGACAGGGGGCTACCGGGGAGCTGTTTTTT,CASRAGQGATGELFF
TRBJ2-2,.,.,TRBV12-3/TRBV12-4,TGTGCCAGTCGGGGAGACACCGGGGAGCTGTTTTTT,CASRGDTGELFF
TRBJ2-5,.,.,TRBV6-1,TGTGCCAGCAGTGACCTCTACTCAGAGACCCAGTACTTC,CASSDLYSETQYF
TRBJ1-2,.,.,TRBV28,TGTGCCAGCAGTCCTCAGAACTATGGCTACACCTTC,CASSPQNYGYTF
TRBJ1-2,.,.,TRBV3-1/TRBV3-2,TGTGCCAGCAGCCTCGGGGCCCAGGGGCATGGCTACACCTTC,CASSLGAQGHGYTF
TRBJ2-1,.,TRBD1,TRBV28,TGTGCCAGCAGGAACAGGGGCACCTACAATGAGCAGTTCTTC,CASRNRGTYNEQFF
TRBJ2-2,.,.,TRBV29-1,TGCAGCGTAGATCAGGGGCACAACGGGGAGCTGTTTTTT,CSVDQGHNGELFF
TRBJ2-7,few,TRBD2,TRBV7-6,TGTGCCAGCAGCCAACGTAGCGGGATGGCCTACGAGCAGTACTTC,CASSQRSGMAYEQYF
TRBJ2-5,.,.,TRBV7-9,TGTGCCAGCAGTTATGGGTCCCAGGTACAAGAGACCCAGTACTTC,CASSYGSQVQETQYF
TRBJ2-5,.,.,TRBV6-6,TGTGCCAGCAGTTACTCTACCAGACTTGAAGAGACCCAGTACTTC,CASSYSTRLEETQYF
TRBJ1-2,.,.,TRBV2,TGTGCCAGCAGTCCCCTGGGACTGAATAACTATGGCTACACCTTC,CASSPLGLNNYGYTF
TRBJ2-3,.,.,TRBV6-5,TGTGCCAGTATCGGTAGGGGGAAGGTGGATACGCAGTATTTT,CASIGRGKVDTQYF
TRBJ2-1,.,.,TRBV13,TGTGCCAGCAGCTTAGGGACAGAACACAATGAGCAGTTCTTC,CASSLGTEHNEQFF
TRBJ2-3,.,.,TRBV29-1,TGCAGCGTGGGTAAGGGGTTAGATACGCAGTATTTT,CSVGKGLDTQYF
TRBJ1-1,few,TRBD1,TRBV24-1,TGTGCCCTAACAGGGGGCATTGAAGCTTTCTTT,CALTGGIEAFF
TRBJ2-1,few,TRBD2,TRBV25-1,TGTGCCAGCAGTGAGACTAGCGGGAGGGTTAATGAGCAGTTCTTC,CASSETSGRVNEQFF
TRBJ1-1,.,.,TRBV19,TGTGCCAGTAGTATAGTCCGGGAACTGAACACTGAAGCTTTCTTT,CASSIVRELNTEAFF
TRBJ2-2,.,.,TRBV2,TGTGCCAGCAGTGTCTCAGGGGCCGGGGAGCTGTTTTTT,CASSVSGAGELFF
TRBJ2-1,.,TRBD1,TRBV6-5,TGTGCCACCCAGGGGGGACAGGCAGTCAATGAGCAGTTCTTC,CATQGGQAVNEQFF
TRBJ2-7,.,TRBD2,TRBV6-5,TGTGCCAGCACCCTGGGACTAGCGGGATCCTACGAGCAGTACTTC,CASTLGLAGSYEQYF
TRBJ2-1,few,TRBD2,TRBV19,TGTGCCAGTAGCCCTAGCGGGGGGCTGGGCAATGAGCAGTTCTTC,CASSPSGGLGNEQFF
TRBJ2-5,few,TRBD2,TRBV5-1,TGCGCCAGCAGCTCCTCCGGACTAGCGGGAACCACAGAGACCCAGTACTTC,CASSSSGLAGTTETQYF
TRBJ1-1,.,.,TRBV28,TGTGCCAGCAGTTTCTCGACACGTGAAGCTTTCTTT,CASSFSTREAFF
TRBJ2-5,.,.,TRBV6-2/TRBV6-3,TGTGCCAGCAGTTACGCAGGGCAAGAGACCCAGTACTTC,CASSYAGQETQYF
TRBJ2-7,.,TRBD1,TRBV3-1/TRBV3-2,TGTGCCAGCAGCCATTATGGACAGGGGGCGGCCTACGAGCAGTACTTC,CASSHYGQGAAYEQYF
TRBJ1-1,.,.,TRBV29-1,TGCAGCGTTGACAAGAACACTGAAGCTTTCTTT,CSVDKNTEAFF
TRBJ2-2,.,TRBD1,TRBV7-6,TGTGCCAGCAGCTTCCAAATCCAGGGGGACACCGGGGAGCTGTTTTTT,CASSFQIQGDTGELFF
TRBJ1-1,.,.,TRBV28,TGTGCCAGCAGTTCAGCCGACAGGAACACTGAAGCTTTCTTT,CASSSADRNTEAFF
TRBJ1-6,.,TRBD1,TRBV28,TGTGCCAGCAGCGGACCAGGGGGCGGCTGGGGGGCCATTTCACCCCTCCACTTT,CASSGPGGGWGAISPLHF
TRBJ2-6,.,TRBD1,TRBV2,TGTGCCAGCAGCCGGACAGGGGGCTCTGGGGCCAACGTCCTGACTTTC,CASSRTGGSGANVLTF
TRBJ1-5,.,.,TRBV7-2,TGTGCCAGCAGCTTAGGGCAGAATCAGCCCCAGCATTTT,CASSLGQNQPQHF
TRBJ2-5,.,.,TRBV3-1/TRBV3-2,TGTGCCAGCAGCCAATCGGAAGAGACCCAGTACTTC,CASSQSEETQYF
TRBJ1-1,.,TRBD1,TRBV5-1,TGCGCCAGCAGCTTGGGAGGGACAGGAATCACTGAAGCTTTCTTT,CASSLGGTGITEAFF
TRBJ2-7,.,TRBD2,TRBV4-2,TGTGCCAGCAGCCAAGGGGGGGGTGAGCAGTACTTC,CASSQGGGEQYF
TRBJ1-1,.,.,TRBV7-9,TGTGCCAGCAGCTTATTCATGCTAGGCACTGAAGCTTTCTTT,CASSLFMLGTEAFF